This T cell receptor (beta chain) was observed in a study of neoadjuvant nivolumab and ipilimumab in lung cancer. Study-level points and caveats: Higher pretherapy blood TCR richness went with higher resected-tumor richness. Compared with tumor-adjacent uninvolved lung, resected tumors showed greater richness and clonality.

For this clone: Antigen: not known.

V lost 7 bases and J lost 0, with 5 bases in between. CDR3 length: 11 amino acids. Germline V CDR1 and CDR2: SGHDT, YYEEEE. Repertoires were generated with immunoSEQ multiplex PCR, while TCRdb's copy carries only in-frame clones and drops some. The data show tens of thousands of clones, under 85% seen once. The sequence derives from an adult with non-small cell lung cancer. The material was tumor tissue, obtained after neoadjuvant nivolumab, alone or with ipilimumab, at or shortly before surgery. The chain joins TRBV5-6 to TRBJ2-7; no clear D. The CDR3 region has the DNA TGTGCCAGCGGAAGCTCCTACGAGCAGTACTTC. Its protein product is CASGSSYEQYF. Looking up the rest from reference TRBV5-6 and TRBJ2-7 gives the full variable domain: DAGVTQSPTHLIKTRGQQVTLRCSPKSGHDTVSWYQQALGQGPQFIFQYYEEEERQRGNFPDRFSGHQFPNYSSELNVNALLLGDSALYLCASGSSYEQYFGPGTRLTVT.